Listed below are T cell receptor beta chains from one sample, sequenced in a study of blood T cell repertoires in COVID-19. Data came from immunoSEQ multiplex PCR; TCRdb stores just in-frame clones and leaves some out. The sample holds roughly 350,000 clones, about 90% seen once. The material sequenced was peripheral blood. The receptors originated from a woman in her late teens or twenties who had recovered from COVID-19. The CDR3 runs from the conserved cysteine through the conserved F or W. The D gene is left open where the match is weak. The listing skips clone size in some rows; elsewhere it reads once, few, many or a size class.

J | V | size | D | CDR3 | DNA
TRBJ2-2 | TRBV7-9 | - | TRBD1 | CASSFGGQGANTGELFF | TGTGCCAGCAGCTTTGGCGGACAGGGGGCGAACACCGGGGAGCTGTTTTTT
TRBJ1-1 | TRBV5-3 | - | - | CARSLRWNTEAFF | TGTGCCAGAAGCCTGCGTTGGAACACTGAAGCTTTCTTT
TRBJ2-1 | TRBV7-2 | - | TRBD2 | CASSPEGLYDNEQFF | TGTGCCAGCAGCCCAGAGGGACTATACGACAATGAGCAGTTCTTC
TRBJ2-1 | TRBV27 | - | TRBD2 | CASSFGTRDEQFF | TGTGCCAGCAGTTTCGGGACTAGAGATGAGCAGTTCTTC
TRBJ2-3 | TRBV14 | - | - | CASSQAVYLRSDTQYF | TGTGCCAGCAGCCAAGCGGTGTATTTGCGGTCAGATACGCAGTATTTT
TRBJ2-1 | TRBV24-1 | - | - | CATSDLNTEQFF | TGTGCCACCAGTGACCTTAACACCGAGCAGTTCTTC
TRBJ1-6 | TRBV20-1 | few | TRBD1 | CSASRAGTGNSPLHF | TGCAGTGCTAGTCGGGCGGGGACAGGGAATTCACCCCTCCACTTT
TRBJ2-2 | TRBV7-9 | - | TRBD2 | CASRAGTSGRSNTGELFF | TGTGCCAGCAGAGCCGGGACTAGCGGGAGGTCGAACACCGGGGAGCTGTTTTTT
TRBJ2-2 | TRBV29-1 | - | TRBD2 | CSVSGAGVNTGELFF | TGCAGCGTCTCAGGAGCGGGAGTGAACACCGGGGAGCTGTTTTTT
TRBJ1-2 | TRBV7-9 | - | - | CASSLVPTDSYGYTF | TGTGCCAGCAGCCTAGTACCTACAGACAGCTATGGCTACACCTTC
TRBJ2-3 | TRBV19 | - | - | CASSSNDRSSADTQYF | TGTGCCAGTAGTTCAAACGACAGGAGTAGCGCAGATACGCAGTATTTT